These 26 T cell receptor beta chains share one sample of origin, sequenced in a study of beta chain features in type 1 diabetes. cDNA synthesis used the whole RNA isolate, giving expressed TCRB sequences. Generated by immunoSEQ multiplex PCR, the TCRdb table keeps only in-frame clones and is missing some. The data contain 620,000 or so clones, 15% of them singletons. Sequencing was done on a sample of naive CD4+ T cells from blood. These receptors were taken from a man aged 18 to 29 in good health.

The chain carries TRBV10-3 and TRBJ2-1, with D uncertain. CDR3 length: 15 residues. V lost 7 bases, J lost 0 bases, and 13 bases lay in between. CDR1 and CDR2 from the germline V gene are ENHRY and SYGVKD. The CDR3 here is CAIKGQLASYNEQFF. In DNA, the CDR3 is TGTGCCATCAAGGGTCAGCTCGCCTCCTACAATGAGCAGTTCTTC.

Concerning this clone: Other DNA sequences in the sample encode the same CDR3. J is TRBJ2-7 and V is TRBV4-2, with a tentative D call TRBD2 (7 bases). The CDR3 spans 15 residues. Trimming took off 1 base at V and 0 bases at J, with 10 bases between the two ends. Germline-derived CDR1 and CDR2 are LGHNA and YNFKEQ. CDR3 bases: TGTGCCAGCAGCCAAGCCGGGGGGCCCTCCTACGAGCAGTACTTC. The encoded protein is CASSQAGGPSYEQYF.

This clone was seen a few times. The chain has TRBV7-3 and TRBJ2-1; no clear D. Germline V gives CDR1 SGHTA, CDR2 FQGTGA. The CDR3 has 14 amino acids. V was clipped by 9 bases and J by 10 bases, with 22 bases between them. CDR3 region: CARKPGPPLKEQFF. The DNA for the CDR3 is TGTGCCAGAAAACCCGGGCCTCCTCTTAAGGAGCAGTTCTTC. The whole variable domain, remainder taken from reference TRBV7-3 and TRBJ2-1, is GAGVSQTPSNKVTEKGKYVELRCDPISGHTALYWYRQSLGQGPEFLIYFQGTGAADDSGLPNDRFFAVRPEGSVSTLKIQRTERGDSAVYLCARKPGPPLKEQFFGPGTRLTVL.

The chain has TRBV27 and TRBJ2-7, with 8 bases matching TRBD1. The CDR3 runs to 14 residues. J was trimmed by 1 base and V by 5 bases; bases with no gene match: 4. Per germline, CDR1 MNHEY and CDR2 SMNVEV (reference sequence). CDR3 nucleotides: TGTGCCAGCAGTCGGAGACAGGGGTCCTACGAGCAGTACTTC. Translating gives CASSRRQGSYEQYF.

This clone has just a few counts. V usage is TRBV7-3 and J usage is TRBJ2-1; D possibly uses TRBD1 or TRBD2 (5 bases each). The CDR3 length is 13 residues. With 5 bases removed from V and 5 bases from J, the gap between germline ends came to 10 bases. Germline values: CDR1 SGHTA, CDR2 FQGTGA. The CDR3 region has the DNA TGTGCCAGCAGCGAGGGACGGGACAATGAGCAGTTCTTC. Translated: CASSEGRDNEQFF. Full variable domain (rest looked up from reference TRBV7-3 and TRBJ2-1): GAGVSQTPSNKVTEKGKYVELRCDPISGHTALYWYRQSLGQGPEFLIYFQGTGAADDSGLPNDRFFAVRPEGSVSTLKIQRTERGDSAVYLCASSEGRDNEQFFGPGTRLTVL.

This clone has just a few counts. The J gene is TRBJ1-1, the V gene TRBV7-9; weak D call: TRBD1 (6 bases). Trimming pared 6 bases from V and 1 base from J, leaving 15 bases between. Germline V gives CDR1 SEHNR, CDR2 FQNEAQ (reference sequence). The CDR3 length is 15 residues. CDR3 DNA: TGTGCCAGCAGATACAGCCGGGACACGAACACTGAAGCTTTCTTT. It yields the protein CASRYSRDTNTEAFF.

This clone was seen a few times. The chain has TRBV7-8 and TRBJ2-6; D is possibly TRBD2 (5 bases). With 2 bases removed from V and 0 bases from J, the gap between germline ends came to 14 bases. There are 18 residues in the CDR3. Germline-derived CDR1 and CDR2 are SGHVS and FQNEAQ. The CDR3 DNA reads TGTGCCAGCAGCTTAAACGGGGTCACCCTCTCTGGGGCCAACGTCCTGACTTTC. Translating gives CASSLNGVTLSGANVLTF.

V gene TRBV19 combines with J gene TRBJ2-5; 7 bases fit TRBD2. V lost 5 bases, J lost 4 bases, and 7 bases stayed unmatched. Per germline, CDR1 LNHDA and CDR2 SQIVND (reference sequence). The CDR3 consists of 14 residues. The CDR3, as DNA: TGTGCCAGTAGTTTCGGAGGGACTACAGAGACCCAGTACTTC. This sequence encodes CASSFGGTTETQYF. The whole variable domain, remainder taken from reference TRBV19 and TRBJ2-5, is DGGITQSPKYLFRKEGQNVTLSCEQNLNHDAMYWYRQDPGQGLRLIYYSQIVNDFQKGDIAEGYSVSREKKESFPLTVTSAQKNPTAFYLCASSFGGTTETQYFGPGTRLLVL.

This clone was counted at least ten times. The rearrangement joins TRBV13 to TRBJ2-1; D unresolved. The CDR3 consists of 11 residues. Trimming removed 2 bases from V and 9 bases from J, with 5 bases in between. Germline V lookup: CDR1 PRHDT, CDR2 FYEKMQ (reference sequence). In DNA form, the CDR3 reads TGTGCCAGCAGCTTATGGGTTGAGCAGTTCTTC. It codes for CASSLWVEQFF.

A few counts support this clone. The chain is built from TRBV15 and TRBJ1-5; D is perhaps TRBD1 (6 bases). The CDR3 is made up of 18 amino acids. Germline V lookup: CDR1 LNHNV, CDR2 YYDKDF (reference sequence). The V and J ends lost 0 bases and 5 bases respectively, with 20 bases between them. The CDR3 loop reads CATSRDRAGTLVHQPQHF. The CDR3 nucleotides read TGTGCCACCAGCAGAGATCGTGCCGGGACATTAGTCCATCAGCCCCAGCATTTT.

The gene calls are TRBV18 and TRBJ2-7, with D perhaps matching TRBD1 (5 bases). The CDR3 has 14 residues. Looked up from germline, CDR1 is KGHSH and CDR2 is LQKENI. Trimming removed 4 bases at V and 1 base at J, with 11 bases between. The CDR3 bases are TGTGCCAGCTCACGGGGCACCGAGTCCTACGAGCAGTACTTC. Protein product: CASSRGTESYEQYF.

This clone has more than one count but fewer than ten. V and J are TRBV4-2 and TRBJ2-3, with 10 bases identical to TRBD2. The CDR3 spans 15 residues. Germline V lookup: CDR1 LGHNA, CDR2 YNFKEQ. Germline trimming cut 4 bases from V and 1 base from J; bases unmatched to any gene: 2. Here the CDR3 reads CASSLGLARTDTQYF. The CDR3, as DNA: TGTGCCAGCAGCCTGGGACTAGCGCGCACAGATACGCAGTATTTT.

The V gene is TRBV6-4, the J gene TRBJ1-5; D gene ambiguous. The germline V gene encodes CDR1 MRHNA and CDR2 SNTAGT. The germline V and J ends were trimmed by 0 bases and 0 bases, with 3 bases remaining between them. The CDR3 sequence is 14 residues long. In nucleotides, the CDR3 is TGTGCCAGCAGTGACTCGCTTAGCAATCAGCCCCAGCATTTT. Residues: CASSDSLSNQPQHF.

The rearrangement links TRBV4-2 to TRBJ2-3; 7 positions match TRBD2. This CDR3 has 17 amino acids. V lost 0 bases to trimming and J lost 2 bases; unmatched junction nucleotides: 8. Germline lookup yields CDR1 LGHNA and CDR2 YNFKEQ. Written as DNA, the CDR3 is TGTGCCAGCAGCCAAGACCGGAGCGGGGCGTCCACAGATACGCAGTATTTT. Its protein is CASSQDRSGASTDTQYF.

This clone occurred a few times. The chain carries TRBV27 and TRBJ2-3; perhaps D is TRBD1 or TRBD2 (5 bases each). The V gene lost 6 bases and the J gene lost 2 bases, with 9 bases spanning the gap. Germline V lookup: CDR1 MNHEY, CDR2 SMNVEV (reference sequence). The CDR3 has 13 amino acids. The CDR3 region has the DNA TGTGCCAGCAGGCGAGGGACCACAGATACGCAGTATTTT. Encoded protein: CASRRGTTDTQYF.

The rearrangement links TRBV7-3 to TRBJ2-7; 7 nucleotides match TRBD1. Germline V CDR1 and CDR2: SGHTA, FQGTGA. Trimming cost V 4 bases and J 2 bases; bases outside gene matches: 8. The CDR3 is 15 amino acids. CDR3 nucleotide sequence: TGTGCCAGCAGCTACTACAGGGGAACGGCCTACGAGCAGTACTTC. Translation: CASSYYRGTAYEQYF.

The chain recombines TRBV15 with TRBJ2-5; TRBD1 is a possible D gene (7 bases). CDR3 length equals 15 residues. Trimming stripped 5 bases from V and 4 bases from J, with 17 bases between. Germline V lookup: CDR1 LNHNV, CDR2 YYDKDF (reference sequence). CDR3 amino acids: CATSARRGRGETQYF. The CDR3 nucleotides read TGTGCCACCAGCGCCCGGAGGGGGCGCGGAGAGACCCAGTACTTC.

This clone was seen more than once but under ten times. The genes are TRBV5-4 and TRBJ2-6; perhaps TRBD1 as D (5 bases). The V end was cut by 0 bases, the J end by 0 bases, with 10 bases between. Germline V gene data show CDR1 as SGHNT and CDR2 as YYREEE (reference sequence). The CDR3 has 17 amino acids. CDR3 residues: CASSLDRILSGANVLTF. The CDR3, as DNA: TGTGCCAGCAGCTTGGACAGGATCCTCTCTGGGGCCAACGTCCTGACTTTC.

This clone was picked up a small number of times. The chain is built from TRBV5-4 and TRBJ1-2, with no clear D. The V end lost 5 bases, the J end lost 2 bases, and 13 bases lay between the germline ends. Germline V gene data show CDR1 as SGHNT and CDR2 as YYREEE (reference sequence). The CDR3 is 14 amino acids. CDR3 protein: CASRPPGNNYGYTF. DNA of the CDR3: TGTGCCAGCAGGCCCCCGGGTAACAACTATGGCTACACCTTC.

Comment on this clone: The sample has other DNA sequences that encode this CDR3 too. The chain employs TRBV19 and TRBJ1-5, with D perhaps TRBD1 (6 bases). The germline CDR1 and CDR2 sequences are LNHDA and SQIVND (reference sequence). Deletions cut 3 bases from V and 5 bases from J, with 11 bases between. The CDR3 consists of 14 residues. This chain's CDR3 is CASSIRTADQPQHF. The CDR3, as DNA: TGTGCCAGTAGTATCAGGACAGCTGATCAGCCCCAGCATTTT.

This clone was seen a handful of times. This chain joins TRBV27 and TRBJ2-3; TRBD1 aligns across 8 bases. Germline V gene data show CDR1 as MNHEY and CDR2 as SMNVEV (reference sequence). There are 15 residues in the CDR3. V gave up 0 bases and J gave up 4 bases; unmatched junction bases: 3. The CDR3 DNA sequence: TGTGCCAGCAGTTTATCGACAGGGGCGGCAGATACGCAGTATTTT. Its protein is CASSLSTGAADTQYF.

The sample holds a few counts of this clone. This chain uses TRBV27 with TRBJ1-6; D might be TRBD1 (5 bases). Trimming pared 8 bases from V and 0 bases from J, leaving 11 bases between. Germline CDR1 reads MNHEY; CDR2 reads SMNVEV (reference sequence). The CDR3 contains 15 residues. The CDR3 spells CASRDRNSYNSPLHF. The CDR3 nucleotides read TGTGCCAGCCGCGACAGAAACTCCTATAATTCACCCCTCCACTTT.

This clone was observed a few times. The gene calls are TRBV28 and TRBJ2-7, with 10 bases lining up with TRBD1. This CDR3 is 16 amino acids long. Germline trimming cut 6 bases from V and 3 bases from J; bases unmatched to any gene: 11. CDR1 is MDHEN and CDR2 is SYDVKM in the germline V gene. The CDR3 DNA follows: TGTGCCAGCAGATCGGGAGGGACAGGGGCGTACTACGAGCAGTACTTC. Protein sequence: CASRSGGTGAYYEQYF. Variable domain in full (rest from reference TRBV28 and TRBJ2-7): DVKVTQSSRYLVKRTGEKVFLECVQDMDHENMFWYRQDPGLGLRLIYFSYDVKMKEKGDIPEGYSVSREKKERFSLILESASTNQTSMYLCASRSGGTGAYYEQYFGPGTRLTVT.

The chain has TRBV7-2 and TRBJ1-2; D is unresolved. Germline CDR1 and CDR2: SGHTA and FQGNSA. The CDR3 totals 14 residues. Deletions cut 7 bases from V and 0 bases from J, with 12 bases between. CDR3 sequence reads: CASKLSVANYGYTF. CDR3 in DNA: TGTGCCAGCAAGCTTTCGGTAGCTAACTATGGCTACACCTTC.

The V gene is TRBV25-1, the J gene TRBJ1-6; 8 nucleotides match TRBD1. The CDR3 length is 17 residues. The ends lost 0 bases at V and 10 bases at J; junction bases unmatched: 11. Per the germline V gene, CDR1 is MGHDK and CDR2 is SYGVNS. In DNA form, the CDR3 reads TGTGCCAGCAGTGAATACAGTCGACAGGGGACTCGGTCACCCCTCCACTTT. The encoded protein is CASSEYSRQGTRSPLHF.

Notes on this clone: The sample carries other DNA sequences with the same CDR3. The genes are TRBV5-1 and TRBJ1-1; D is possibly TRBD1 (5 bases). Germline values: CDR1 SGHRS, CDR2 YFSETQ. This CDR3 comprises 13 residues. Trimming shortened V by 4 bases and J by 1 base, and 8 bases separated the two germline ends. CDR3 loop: CASSTGQNTEAFF. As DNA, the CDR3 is TGCGCCAGCAGCACCGGACAGAACACTGAAGCTTTCTTT.